This T cell receptor beta chain was sequenced for a study of blood T cell repertoires in COVID-19. V lost 0 bases, J lost 6 bases, and 0 bases stayed unmatched. The CDR3 is 15 amino acids. Germline values: CDR1 KGHSH, CDR2 LQKENI. Authors' data handling: Nucleated cell number was recorded as an estimate derived from reference gene primer amplification. Clones were sequenced by immunoSEQ multiplex PCR, and TCRdb holds only the in-frame ones, with some missing. That table furnishes V, J and clone size, whereas the DNA furnished D and trimming. The repertoire consists of about 70,000 clones, with approximately 83% occurring once and the leading ten covering roughly an eighth.

Material for sequencing was peripheral blood. The J gene is TRBJ2-1, the V gene TRBV18; 12 bases line up with TRBD2. The origin of this receptor is a human donor in a cohort sampled during active COVID-19. DNA of the CDR3: TGTGCCAGCTCACCACCGGGACTAGCGGGCAATGAGCAGTTCTTC. Translating it yields CASSPPGLAGNEQFF.